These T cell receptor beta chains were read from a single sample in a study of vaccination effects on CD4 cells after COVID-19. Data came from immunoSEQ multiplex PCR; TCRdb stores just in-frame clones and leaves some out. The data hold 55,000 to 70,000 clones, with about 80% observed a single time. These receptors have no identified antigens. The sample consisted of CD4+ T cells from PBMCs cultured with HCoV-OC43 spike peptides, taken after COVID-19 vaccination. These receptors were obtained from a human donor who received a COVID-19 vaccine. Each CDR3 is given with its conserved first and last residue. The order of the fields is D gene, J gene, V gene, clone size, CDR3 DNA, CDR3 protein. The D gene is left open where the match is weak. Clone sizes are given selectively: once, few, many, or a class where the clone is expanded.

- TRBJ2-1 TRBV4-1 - TGCGCCAGCAGCCAGGGCTCAGGGAGCTACAATGAGCAGTTCTTC CASSQGSGSYNEQFF
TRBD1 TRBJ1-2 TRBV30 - TGTGCCTGGAGGTCACCCGGGACAGACTATGGCTACACCTTC CAWRSPGTDYGYTF
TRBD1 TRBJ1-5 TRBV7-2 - TGTGCCAGCAGCCTCTCCGAGACAGGGTACAATCAGCCCCAGCATTTT CASSLSETGYNQPQHF
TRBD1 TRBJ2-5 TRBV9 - TGTGCCAGCAGCCCCCGACAGGGCACGGGGGAGACCCAGTACTTC CASSPRQGTGETQYF
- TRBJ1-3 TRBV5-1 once TGCGCCAGCAGCCAGGGGTATGGGCCAACCTCTGGAAACACCATATATTTT CASSQGYGPTSGNTIYF
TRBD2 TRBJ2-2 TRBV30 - TGTGCCTGGAGTGTTTGGATAGCGGGGTTTAGCACCGGGGAGCTGTTTTTT CAWSVWIAGFSTGELFF
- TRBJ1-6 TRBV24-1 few TGTGCCACCAGCAGGGGTTTTAATTCACCCCTCCACTTT CATSRGFNSPLHF
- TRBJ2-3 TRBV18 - TGTGCCAGCTCACCAGGACAGCTAGATACGCAGTATTTT CASSPGQLDTQYF
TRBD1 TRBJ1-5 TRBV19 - TGTGCCAGTAGTCCACCGGGACAGGGCTCTTATCAGCCCCAGCATTTT CASSPPGQGSYQPQHF
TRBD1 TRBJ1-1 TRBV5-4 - TGTGCCAGCAGCTCCGCCGGGACAGGGGGCACTGAAGCTTTCTTT CASSSAGTGGTEAFF
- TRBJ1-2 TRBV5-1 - TGCGCCAGCAGCCCCGGCAGGGCGGATTATGGCTACACCTTC CASSPGRADYGYTF
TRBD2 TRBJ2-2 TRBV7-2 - TGTGCCAGCAGCCAGGGACTAGCGGGGGGTTTGAACACCGGGGAGCTGTTTTTT CASSQGLAGGLNTGELFF
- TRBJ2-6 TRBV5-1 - TGCGCCAGCAGCGTCACGGGGGCCTCTGGGGCCAACGTCCTGACTTTC CASSVTGASGANVLTF
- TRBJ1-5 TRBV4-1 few TGCGCCAGCAGCCTAAGCTTACAGGGAAGTCAGCCCCAGCATTTT CASSLSLQGSQPQHF
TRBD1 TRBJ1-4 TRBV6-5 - TGTGCCAGCAGCAGGGGGCGGGAGGAAAAACTGTTTTTT CASSRGREEKLFF
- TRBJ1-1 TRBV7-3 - TGTGCCAGCAGCTTAGGGCAGAACACTGAAGCTTTCTTT CASSLGQNTEAFF
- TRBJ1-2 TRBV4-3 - TGCGCCAGCAGCCAAGATAGCGGGCCGGCAGGCTACACCTTC CASSQDSGPAGYTF
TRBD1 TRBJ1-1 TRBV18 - TGTGCCAGCTCACCAAGAGGACAGGTGGGTGGCACTGAAGCTTTCTTT CASSPRGQVGGTEAFF
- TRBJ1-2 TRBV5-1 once TGCGCCAGCAGGGCCGGGACTTACGACTATGGCTACACCTTC CASRAGTYDYGYTF
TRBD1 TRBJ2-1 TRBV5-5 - TGTGCCAGCAGCGCGGACAGGGCCTACAATGAGCAGTTCTTC CASSADRAYNEQFF
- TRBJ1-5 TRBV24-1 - TGTGCCACCAGTGAAGCAGGCCCCCATCCCCAGCATTTT CATSEAGPHPQHF
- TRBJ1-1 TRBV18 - TGTGCCAGCTCACCACCTGTTACAGGCCTGAACACTGAAGCTTTCTTT CASSPPVTGLNTEAFF